The rows below give T cell receptor beta chains drawn from one sample of a study of T cell changes during pregnancy in multiple sclerosis. Profiling relied on immunoSEQ multiplex PCR, and the TCRdb table lists in-frame clones only, not all of them. The data hold around 65,000 clones, with around 91% observed a single time. Sequenced here: peripheral blood, sampled in the third trimester of pregnancy. Receptors originate from a female donor in good health, enrolled as a control in a pregnancy study. Each CDR3 is given with its conserved first and last residue. A D gene is named only where the DNA matches it firmly. Clone size is shown for a subset of rows, as once, few, many or a class of expanded clone.

v_gene	abundance	j_gene	d_gene	CDR3aa	CDR3nt
TRBV19	NA	TRBJ2-1	NA	CASSSEPSSYNEQFF	TGTGCCAGTAGTAGCGAGCCGAGCTCCTACAATGAGCAGTTCTTC
TRBV6-1	NA	TRBJ2-4	NA	CATDRGPANIQYF	TGTGCCACCGACCGTGGGCCCGCAAACATTCAGTACTTC
TRBV9	few	TRBJ1-2	TRBD1	CASSPRDRSHGYTF	TGTGCCAGCAGCCCCAGGGACAGGTCCCATGGCTACACCTTC
TRBV7-2	NA	TRBJ2-1	NA	CASSLDTGRVEQFF	TGTGCCAGCAGCTTAGATACAGGGAGGGTTGAGCAGTTCTTC
TRBV5-6	NA	TRBJ2-1	NA	CASSPHERADNEQFF	TGTGCCAGCAGCCCCCACGAGCGGGCAGACAATGAGCAGTTCTTC
TRBV11-2	NA	TRBJ2-1	TRBD2	CASSSLAGTMNNEQFF	TGTGCCAGCAGCTCATTAGCCGGGACTATGAACAATGAGCAGTTCTTC
TRBV28	NA	TRBJ2-5	TRBD2	CASSWTSGGQETQYF	TGTGCCAGCAGTTGGACTAGCGGGGGGCAAGAGACCCAGTACTTC
TRBV19	once	TRBJ2-1	NA	CASSIGTSSSEQFF	TGTGCCAGTAGTATAGGGACTTCGTCGAGTGAGCAGTTCTTC
TRBV6-5	NA	TRBJ1-2	NA	CASRSQVYGYTF	TGTGCCAGCAGATCACAGGTCTATGGCTACACCTTC
TRBV27	NA	TRBJ1-2	NA	CASSSTAWSYGYTF	TGTGCCAGCAGCTCGACAGCGTGGAGCTATGGCTACACCTTC
TRBV6-5	NA	TRBJ1-4	TRBD1	CASSYGLTGGYEKLFF	TGTGCCAGCAGTTACGGCTTGACAGGGGGCTATGAAAAACTGTTTTTT
TRBV9	NA	TRBJ2-3	TRBD1	CASSVALDRGADTQYF	TGTGCCAGCAGCGTAGCCCTGGACAGGGGGGCAGATACGCAGTATTTT
TRBV7-8	NA	TRBJ1-1	NA	CASSLVVRSTEAFF	TGTGCCAGCAGCTTAGTAGTTAGGAGCACTGAAGCTTTCTTT
TRBV2	NA	TRBJ1-2	NA	CASSSGDYYGYTF	TGTGCCAGCAGCTCAGGGGATTACTATGGCTACACCTTC
TRBV5-1	NA	TRBJ2-1	NA	CASSQDMSPYNEQFF	TGCGCCAGCAGCCAGGACATGTCCCCCTACAATGAGCAGTTCTTC
TRBV20-1	NA	TRBJ2-1	NA	CSARESGEQFF	TGCAGTGCTAGAGAGTCCGGTGAGCAGTTCTTC
TRBV5-1	NA	TRBJ1-1	NA	CASSSSDRRRTEAFF	NA
TRBV11-1	NA	TRBJ2-2	TRBD2	CASSRLAGGTGELFF	TGTGCCAGCTCCCGCCTAGCGGGGGGGACCGGGGAGCTGTTTTTT
TRBV27	NA	TRBJ2-2	NA	CASRNSFTGELFF	TGTGCCAGCAGGAACTCATTTACCGGGGAGCTGTTTTTT
TRBV28	NA	TRBJ2-2	NA	CASSQGDSTGELFF	TGTGCCAGCAGTCAGGGGGACTCCACCGGGGAGCTGTTTTTT
TRBV7-8	NA	TRBJ2-7	TRBD1	CASSSMDRVLYEQYF	TGTGCCAGCAGCTCGATGGACAGGGTCCTCTACGAGCAGTACTTC
TRBV4-1	NA	TRBJ2-4	NA	CASSQVATGPNIQYF	TGCGCCAGCAGCCAAGTAGCGACAGGCCCAAACATTCAGTACTTC
TRBV5-8	NA	TRBJ2-5	TRBD2	CASSRTSGGNQETQYF	TGTGCCAGCAGCCGGACTAGCGGGGGTAACCAAGAGACCCAGTACTTC
TRBV28	NA	TRBJ1-1	NA	CAHSPVNTEAFF	TGTGCCCACTCACCGGTCAACACTGAAGCTTTCTTT
TRBV10-3	NA	TRBJ2-1	TRBD2	CAISESHSGGENEQFF	TGTGCCATCAGTGAGTCCCATAGCGGGGGGGAAAATGAGCAGTTCTTC
TRBV18	NA	TRBJ1-1	TRBD1	CASSQQGGSTEAFF	TGTGCCAGCTCACAACAGGGGGGAAGCACTGAAGCTTTCTTT
TRBV5-4	NA	TRBJ1-6	NA	CASSLPDGRGNSPLHF	TGTGCCAGCAGCTTGCCAGACGGCCGAGGGAATTCACCCCTCCACTTT
TRBV27	NA	TRBJ1-6	NA	CASSLVNSPLHF	TGTGCCAGCAGTTTAGTAAATTCACCCCTCCACTTT
TRBV15	NA	TRBJ1-5	NA	CATSRATGVSNQPQHF	TGTGCCACCAGCAGGGCGACAGGCGTTAGCAATCAGCCCCAGCATTTT
TRBV28	NA	TRBJ2-7	TRBD2	CASSFGGFKGASYEQYF	TGTGCCAGCAGTTTCGGGGGGTTTAAAGGCGCGTCCTACGAGCAGTACTTC
TRBV21-1	NA	TRBJ1-3	NA	CASSKVERFSGNTIYF	TGTGCCAGCAGCAAAGTGGAGCGCTTCTCTGGAAACACCATATATTTT
TRBV9	NA	TRBJ1-5	NA	CASSVVAGENQPQHF	TGTGCCAGCAGCGTCGTGGCAGGGGAGAATCAGCCCCAGCATTTT
TRBV9	few	TRBJ1-4	NA	CASSPQGNEKLFF	TGTGCCAGCAGCCCCCAGGGGAATGAAAAACTGTTTTTT
TRBV19	NA	TRBJ1-5	TRBD1	CASSVTGGGSNQPQHF	TGTGCCAGTAGTGTAACAGGGGGAGGGAGCAATCAGCCCCAGCATTTT
TRBV2	few	TRBJ2-7	TRBD1	CASSEEKGQGIYEQYF	TGTGCCAGCAGTGAGGAGAAGGGACAGGGGATCTACGAGCAGTACTTC
TRBV27	NA	TRBJ1-1	NA	CASSLIVGDTEAFF	TGTGCCAGCAGTTTAATAGTAGGGGACACTGAAGCTTTCTTT
TRBV19	NA	TRBJ1-2	TRBD1	CASRLRGQQAPNYGYTF	TGTGCCAGTAGACTGAGGGGGCAACAGGCCCCTAACTATGGCTACACCTTC
TRBV5-6	NA	TRBJ2-3	NA	CASSTRRPTRDTQYF	TGTGCCAGCAGCACACGCAGGCCTACGAGAGATACGCAGTATTTT
TRBV25-1	NA	TRBJ1-1	NA	CASSPTRAGWETEAFF	TGTGCCAGCAGTCCTACACGGGCGGGGTGGGAAACTGAAGCTTTCTTT
TRBV30	NA	TRBJ2-7	NA	CAWSVTGSYEQYF	TGTGCCTGGAGTGTAACCGGTAGCTACGAGCAGTACTTC
TRBV12-5	NA	TRBJ2-5	NA	CASGLRGTAWDQETQYF	TGTGCTAGTGGTTTGAGGGGAACAGCATGGGACCAAGAGACCCAGTACTTC
TRBV7-9	NA	TRBJ2-7	NA	CASTCGEAYYEQYF	TGTGCCAGCACCTGCGGGGAGGCCTACTACGAGCAGTACTTC
TRBV6-5	NA	TRBJ2-2	NA	CASSYHSTGELFF	TGTGCCAGCAGTTACCATTCCACCGGGGAGCTGTTTTTT
TRBV28	once	TRBJ1-5	TRBD1	CASSLQGARNQPQHF	TGTGCCAGCAGTTTACAGGGGGCGCGGAATCAGCCCCAGCATTTT
TRBV6-7	NA	TRBJ1-5	NA	CASSYYSAQSFQPQHF	TGTGCCAGCAGTTACTATAGTGCACAGTCCTTCCAGCCCCAGCATTTT
TRBV6-5	NA	TRBJ1-2	NA	CASSADRDYGYTF	TGTGCCAGCAGCGCCGACAGAGACTATGGCTACACCTTC
TRBV4-3	NA	TRBJ2-3	NA	CASSQVTSTDTQYF	TGCGCCAGCAGCCAAGTTACTAGCACAGATACGCAGTATTTT
TRBV6-1	NA	TRBJ2-1	TRBD2	CASTRSGGNEQFF	TGTGCCAGCACTCGTAGCGGGGGAAATGAGCAGTTCTTC
TRBV7-9	once	TRBJ1-1	TRBD1	CASSSDGTGENF	TGTGCCAGCAGCTCTGATGGGACAGGGGAAAACTTT
TRBV19	few	TRBJ1-6	NA	CASSRGRKGITNSPLHF	TGTGCCAGTAGTCGCGGGCGAAAAGGAATAACAAATTCACCCCTCCACTTT
TRBV18	NA	TRBJ2-2	NA	CASSPNPTANTGELFF	TGTGCCAGCTCACCCAATCCGACAGCGAACACCGGGGAGCTGTTTTTT
TRBV2	NA	TRBJ2-1	NA	CASSAMGGSYNEQFF	TGTGCCAGCAGTGCGATGGGGGGTTCCTACAATGAGCAGTTCTTC
TRBV6-6	NA	TRBJ1-1	NA	CASIYPRGSRTEAFF	TGTGCCAGCATCTACCCTAGGGGGTCGAGGACTGAAGCTTTCTTT
TRBV5-5	NA	TRBJ1-5	NA	CASSQRYSNQPQHF	TGTGCCAGCAGCCAGCGGTATAGCAATCAGCCCCAGCATTTT
TRBV5-1	NA	TRBJ2-7	NA	CASSYQGGAGLF	TGCGCCAGCAGCTACCAAGGCGGGGCCGGGTTATTC